This TCR beta chain originates from a study of cytomegalovirus exposure and HLA in healthy donors. The study ran its PCR with 60 Vbeta and 13 Jbeta primers. The assay was immunoSEQ multiplex PCR, and TCRdb's table has in-frame clones only and misses some. The sample lists 130,000 to 150,000 clones; approximately 78% were seen once. CDR3 length equals 15 residues. V lost 0 bases to trimming and J lost 9 bases; unmatched junction nucleotides: 10. Germline loops: CDR1 SGDLS, CDR2 YYNGEE. Whole-study results and caveats: Segments of the TCR beta V type were, in most cases, productive about 87% or about 30% of the time in an earlier analysis. Among donors in an Asian-associated ancestry cluster, a later analysis reportedly found fewer N-insertions than the roughly 680-donor mean. In a later analysis, at a false discovery rate of 0.05, fewer than 20,000 TCR beta sequences matched HLA alleles. In vitro, three CMV-associated chains proved specific for CMV antigens.

Points on this clone: Its antigen is currently unknown.

Sequencing was done on a sample of PBMCs. The receptor was derived from a woman in her thirties or forties in good health and CMV-seropositive. V and J are TRBV9 and TRBJ2-3; 7 nucleotides match TRBD1. The CDR3 reads CASSVDGTAKETQYF. The CDR3 coding sequence is TGTGCCAGCAGCGTAGATGGGACAGCAAAAGAGACGCAGTATTTT.